The following is a T cell receptor (beta chain) sequence with its context. Some clones are missing from TCRdb's copy, which holds only in-frame ones; the method was immunoSEQ multiplex PCR. The repertoire holds 90,000 to 110,000 clones, with roughly 75% as singletons. The data stem from a study of blood T cell repertoires in COVID-19. Across the whole study: COVID-19 samples from acute and convalescent phases originated in the United States, Italy and Spain. PBMCs, B-cell-depleted T cells, or T cells provided the cDNA or gDNA that made up the material.

The sample was peripheral blood. This TCR was sampled from a human donor in a cohort sampled during active or convalescent COVID-19.

This CDR3 reads CSASRGIDYGYTF. The CDR3 DNA is TGCAGTGCTAGTAGAGGGATTGACTATGGCTACACCTTC. V and J are TRBV20-1 and TRBJ1-2; D is undetermined. This CDR3 is 13 amino acids long. CDR1 is DFQATT and CDR2 is SNEGSKA in the germline V gene (reference sequence). Deletions cut 3 bases from V and 3 bases from J, with 11 bases between.